These 29 T cell receptor beta chains originate from one sample sequenced in a study of T cells after yellow fever vaccination. TCRdb re-called the 5' RACE reads through MiXCR, storing one row per CDR3 protein. The data show a few hundred thousand distinct CDR3 sequences, roughly 8.3% seen once. The starting material was PBMCs, obtained about 49 days after the first yellow fever vaccination. These receptors all stem from a man aged 18 to 30 who received the YFV17D yellow fever vaccine.

The sample holds a few counts of this clonotype. The chain has TRBV12-3 or TRBV12-4 and TRBJ1-5, with D maybe TRBD1 (6 bases). CDR3 length: 15 residues. The ends were cut back, 4 bases at V and 0 bases at J, with 10 bases in the middle. The CDR3 loop reads CASSWTANSNQPQHF. CDR3 sequence (DNA): TGTGCCAGCAGTTGGACAGCTAATAGCAATCAGCCCCAGCATTTT.

The rearrangement links TRBV19 to TRBJ2-7; D is perhaps TRBD1 (6 bases). The CDR3 contains 18 residues. V was trimmed by 7 bases and J by 5 bases, leaving 30 bases between them. Germline CDR1 LNHDA, CDR2 SQIVND (reference sequence). DNA of the CDR3: TGTGCCAGTACCGACCCGTCCGGACAGACCCCTTTTTGCGACGAGCAGTACGTC. Translation gives CASTDPSGQTPFCDEQYV.

This clonotype has a handful of counts. V is TRBV6-1 and J is TRBJ1-5; possible D gene TRBD1, 6 bases. This CDR3 is built from 16 residues. The V end lost 9 bases, the J end lost 9 bases, and 27 bases lay between the germline ends. The germline V gene has CDR1 MNHNS and CDR2 SASEGT. CDR3 coding DNA: TGTGCCAGTAGGAAAGGTGCCGGGACAAGGGATTGGCCCCAGCATTTT. Its protein is CASRKGAGTRDWPQHF.

This clonotype was detected a few times. This chain joins TRBV27 and TRBJ2-7; D remains ambiguous. V was trimmed by 0 bases and J by 0 bases, leaving 9 bases between them. The CDR3 contains 15 residues. The germline CDR1 and CDR2 sequences are MNHEY and SMNVEV (reference sequence). The CDR3 loop reads CASSLSPGLSYEQYF. DNA of the CDR3: TGTGCCAGCAGTTTATCTCCCGGGCTCTCCTACGAGCAGTACTTC.

This clonotype turned up a few times. The CDR3 region is CASSSGTRAIYF. CDR3 nucleotides: TGTGCCAGCAGTTCAGGGACACGTGCCATATATTTT. V gene TRBV7-2 combines with J gene TRBJ1-3, with D perhaps TRBD1 (6 bases). The germline CDR1 and CDR2 sequences are SGHTA and FQGNSA. This CDR3 is 12 amino acids long. Trimming took off 6 bases at V and 11 bases at J, with 14 bases between the two ends.

This clonotype was seen a handful of times. The V and J genes are TRBV6-1 and TRBJ1-3, with D perhaps TRBD1 (5 bases). This CDR3 comprises 13 residues. Trimming removed 6 bases at V and 1 base at J, with 7 bases between. Germline loops: CDR1 MNHNS, CDR2 SASEGT. CDR3 in DNA: TGTGCCAGCAGCTCAGGGTCTGGAAACACCATATATTTT. Translating gives CASSSGSGNTIYF.

This clonotype was detected only a few times. This chain links TRBV7-9 with TRBJ2-5; D tentatively fits TRBD1 or TRBD2 (7 bases each). V was clipped by 5 bases and J by 2 bases, with 21 bases between them. This CDR3 spans 17 amino acids. Germline loops: CDR1 SEHNR, CDR2 FQNEAQ (reference sequence). DNA of the CDR3: TGTGCCAGCAGCCTCCCGTCAGGGGGGGCCCTTCAAGAGACCCAGTACTTC. Translating gives CASSLPSGGALQETQYF.

The rearrangement uses TRBV19 and TRBJ2-1, with D uncertain. Trimming cost V 6 bases and J 4 bases, with 10 bases left between them. The CDR3 contains 13 residues. Germline lookup yields CDR1 LNHDA and CDR2 SQIVND (reference sequence). The CDR3 nucleotides read TGTGCCAGTAGGCTATTAGGGTACAATGAGCAGTTCTTC. Its translation: CASRLLGYNEQFF. Combining the CDR3 with reference TRBV19 and TRBJ2-1 gives the whole variable domain DGGITQSPKYLFRKEGQNVTLSCEQNLNHDAMYWYRQDPGQGLRLIYYSQIVNDFQKGDIAEGYSVSREKKESFPLTVTSAQKNPTAFYLCASRLLGYNEQFFGPGTRLTVL.

This clonotype has just a few counts. V is TRBV4-1 and J is TRBJ2-5; D is unclear. This CDR3 region has 14 residues. Germline CDR1 is MGHRA and CDR2 is YSYEKL. V was cut by 0 bases and J by 7 bases, with 12 bases left in between. The CDR3 DNA reads as TGCGCCAGCAGCCAAGATGCCGGAGTGGGGACCCAGTACTTC. It codes for CASSQDAGVGTQYF.

This rearrangement joins TRBV12-3 or TRBV12-4 to TRBJ2-1, with D tentatively TRBD2 (10 bases). This CDR3 is 15 amino acids long. Trimming cost V 6 bases and J 7 bases, with 19 bases left between them. The CDR3 loop reads CASRGTSDRGNEQFF. The CDR3 DNA reads TGTGCCAGCAGGGGGACTAGCGACAGGGGGAATGAGCAGTTCTTC.

This clonotype was seen at least ten times. The V gene is TRBV20-1, the J gene TRBJ1-2, with D hard to call. The CDR3 runs 13 residues. V lost 0 bases to trimming and J lost 3 bases, with 8 bases between them. Germline V gene sequence: CDR1 DFQATT, CDR2 SNEGSKA (reference sequence). CDR3 residues: CSARDQRDYGYTF. The CDR3 bases are TGCAGTGCTAGAGATCAGCGGGACTATGGCTACACCTTC.

Regarding this clonotype: At one boundary the junction diverges from the germline segment, which might be a read error. V and J are TRBV11-2 and TRBJ2-1, with TRBD2 matching over 10 bases. The CDR3 spans 15 residues. Germline-derived CDR1 and CDR2 are SGHAT and FQNNGV. The CDR3 protein is CASRLAGGPGNEQFF. CDR3 coding DNA: TGTGCCAGCAGGTTAGCGGGGGGACCTGGCAATGAGCAGTTCTTC. Together with reference TRBV11-2 and TRBJ2-1, the CDR3 gives the full variable domain: EAGVAQSPRYKIIEKRQSVAFWCNPISGHATLYWYQQILGQGPKLLIQFQNNGVVDDSQLPKDRFSAERLKGVDSTLKIQPAKLEDSAVYLCASRLAGGPGNEQFFGPGTRLTVL.

V gene TRBV7-2 combines with J gene TRBJ1-2, with D perhaps TRBD1 (5 bases). Trimming took off 7 bases at V and 1 base at J, with 22 bases between the two ends. The CDR3 runs to 17 residues. Per germline, CDR1 SGHTA and CDR2 FQGNSA. As DNA, the CDR3 is TGTGCCAGCACCCGAGGCGGGGCGACACTTAATAACTATGGCTACACCTTC. This codes for CASTRGGATLNNYGYTF.

The table lists this clonotype with a few counts. This CDR3 is CASSPRDFRVYEQYV. The CDR3 nucleotides are TGTGCCAGCAGTCCCCGGGACTTTAGAGTCTACGAGCAGTACGTC. This chain links TRBV28 with TRBJ2-7; D perhaps matches TRBD2 (6 bases). Germline loops: CDR1 MDHEN, CDR2 SYDVKM. V lost 5 bases to trimming and J lost 3 bases, with 17 bases between them. CDR3 length equals 15 residues.

This clonotype has ten or more counts. The V and J genes are TRBV18 and TRBJ1-6; D perhaps matches TRBD1 (5 bases). This CDR3 has 14 residues. The germline V gene has CDR1 KGHSH and CDR2 LQKENI. Trimming removed 3 bases from V and 7 bases from J, with 10 bases in between. The CDR3 spells CASSPGPRNSPLHF. The CDR3 DNA reads as TGTGCCAGCTCACCGGGACCGAGAAATTCACCCCTCCACTTT.

This rearrangement joins TRBV4-3 to TRBJ1-4; D ambiguous. With 7 bases removed from V and 5 bases from J, the gap between germline ends came to 11 bases. The CDR3 loop spans 13 amino acids. Per germline, CDR1 LGHNA and CDR2 YSLEER. The CDR3 is CASTPRVNEKLFF. DNA of the CDR3: TGCGCCAGCACCCCACGAGTAAATGAAAAACTGTTTTTT.

This clonotype has just a few counts. The rearrangement links TRBV28 to TRBJ1-1; D is undetermined. Trimming took 5 bases from V and 8 from J, leaving 12 bases between them. From germline, CDR1 is MDHEN and CDR2 SYDVKM. The CDR3 runs 12 residues. The CDR3 is CASSSEGYEAFF. Here the CDR3 DNA reads TGTGCCAGCAGTAGCGAGGGATACGAAGCTTTCTTT.

This clonotype was detected only a few times. The chain has TRBV7-2 and TRBJ2-5; the D gene could be TRBD1 or TRBD2 (6 bases each). Germline loops: CDR1 SGHTA, CDR2 FQGNSA. Between the trimmed V and J ends, which lost 3 bases and 5 bases, there was a span of 16 bases. The CDR3 is made up of 15 amino acids. CDR3 nucleotides: TGTGCCAGCAGCTTGTGGCAAGCCGGGGGCGAGACCCAGTACTTC. Its translation: CASSLWQAGGETQYF.

The CDR3 DNA follows: TGCGCCAGCAGCTCGACGGGGCGGAGCACAGATACGCAGTATTTT. Translated, it gives CASSSTGRSTDTQYF. The V gene is TRBV5-1, the J gene TRBJ2-3; D is possibly TRBD1 or TRBD2 (5 bases each). With 3 bases removed from V and 0 bases from J, the gap between germline ends came to 11 bases. The CDR3 consists of 15 residues. CDR1 and CDR2 from the germline V gene are SGHRS and YFSETQ.

This clonotype came up a few times. V and J are TRBV12-3 or TRBV12-4 and TRBJ1-4, with D possibly TRBD1 on 5 matching bases. CDR3 size: 17 residues. Trimming shortened V by 4 bases and J by 0 bases, and 15 bases separated the two germline ends. The CDR3 sequence: CASSWGGRGATNEKLFF. CDR3 DNA sequence: TGTGCCAGCAGTTGGGGGGGTCGGGGTGCAACTAATGAAAAACTGTTTTTT.

This clonotype was recorded at least ten times. The rearrangement joins TRBV12-3 or TRBV12-4 to TRBJ2-5, with D tentatively TRBD1 (5 bases). V was trimmed by 5 bases and J by 2 bases, leaving 9 bases between them. The CDR3 extends over 13 amino acids. The CDR3 loop is CASSPGIQETQYF. The CDR3 DNA is TGTGCCAGCAGTCCAGGGATTCAAGAGACCCAGTACTTC.

This clonotype was counted ten times or more. CDR3 bases: TGTGCCAGCAGCCCCCGGCTCGGGAAGTGGTTCTTC. This codes for CASSPRLGKWFF. The rearrangement joins TRBV7-2 to TRBJ2-1; D perhaps matches TRBD2 (5 bases). Germline V CDR1 and CDR2: SGHTA, FQGNSA. V was clipped by 5 bases and J by 15 bases, with 17 bases between them. The CDR3 runs to 12 residues.

This chain uses TRBV6-2 or TRBV6-3 with TRBJ1-5; perhaps TRBD1 as D (6 bases). This CDR3 comprises 13 residues. V lost 4 bases, J lost 8 bases, and 12 bases lay in between. Looked up from germline, CDR1 is MNHEY and CDR2 is SVGEGT. CDR3 bases: TGTGCCAGCAGTTCAAAGGGGACAAAGCCCCAGCATTTT. Translating gives CASSSKGTKPQHF.

J is TRBJ1-5 and V is TRBV3-1; D is possibly TRBD1 (5 bases). Germline values: CDR1 LGHDT, CDR2 YNNKEL (reference sequence). The CDR3 consists of 17 residues. V lost 1 base and J lost 1, with 14 bases in between. This CDR3 is CASSQGWGTISNQPQHF. The DNA for the CDR3 is TGTGCCAGCAGCCAAGGGTGGGGCACAATAAGCAATCAGCCCCAGCATTTT.

This chain links TRBV7-9 with TRBJ2-5; D uncertain. Germline V gene data show CDR1 as SEHNR and CDR2 as FQNEAQ (reference sequence). Trimming cost V 4 bases and J 1 base, with 13 bases left between them. This CDR3 contains 15 residues. CDR3 in amino acids: CASSSPGGVQETQYF. As DNA, the CDR3 is TGTGCCAGCAGCTCCCCTGGTGGGGTCCAAGAGACCCAGTACTTC.

The chain couples TRBV10-2 to TRBJ2-6; a weak D match, TRBD1 (6 bases). The germline V and J ends were trimmed by 6 bases and 0 bases, with 15 bases remaining between them. CDR1 is WSHSY and CDR2 is SAAADI in the germline V gene. The CDR3 has 17 amino acids. CDR3 sequence reads: CASRGWGQSSGANVLTF. The DNA of the CDR3 is TGCGCCAGCAGAGGGTGGGGACAAAGCTCTGGGGCCAACGTCCTGACTTTC.

This clonotype appeared many times. At one boundary the junction diverges from the germline segment, which might be a read error. This rearrangement joins TRBV5-1 to TRBJ2-5; possibly TRBD1 or TRBD2 for D (5 bases each). Germline V gene data show CDR1 as SGHRS and CDR2 as YFSETQ. The CDR3 is made up of 13 amino acids. The CDR3, as DNA: TGTGCCAGCAGCTTGGGGACCGGAGAGACCCAGTACTTC. It yields the protein CASSLGTGETQYF. The complete variable domain, with remaining parts taken from reference TRBV5-1 and TRBJ2-5, reads KAGVTQTPRYLIKTRGQQVTLSCSPISGHRSVSWYQQTPGQGLQFLFEYFSETQRNKGNFPGRFSGRQFSNSRSEMNVSTLELGDSALYLCASSLGTGETQYFGPGTRLLVL.

This chain links TRBV5-1 with TRBJ1-2; 12 bases align to TRBD1. Trimming removed 0 bases from V and 4 bases from J; junction bases left unmatched: 4. CDR1 is SGHRS, CDR2 YFSETQ, per germline. The CDR3 loop spans 16 amino acids. The chain's CDR3 is CASSLEGTGGLYGYTF. The CDR3 coding sequence is TGCGCCAGCAGCTTGGAGGGGACAGGGGGCCTCTATGGCTACACCTTC.

This clonotype was detected only a few times. The V gene is TRBV2, the J gene TRBJ2-3; 10 bases fit TRBD2. This CDR3 is 15 amino acids long. V was clipped by 8 bases and J by 3 bases; unmatched bases: 8. In germline, CDR1 is SNHLY, CDR2 FYNNEI. For the CDR3, the DNA is TGTGCCAGCGAGATAGCGGGGGGCCTTACAGATACGCAGTATTTT. Translated, it gives CASEIAGGLTDTQYF.